This TCR beta chain was found in a study of shared clonotypes between healthy human individuals. Naive-designated CD8 cells lacked CD45RO, were positively enriched for CCR7, and omitted terminally differentiated effector memory CD45RA+ cells. This CDR3 is 16 amino acids long. The germline V and J ends were trimmed by 4 bases and 12 bases, with 24 bases remaining between them. CDR1 is MDHEN and CDR2 is SYDVKM in the germline V gene. The data were produced by immunoSEQ multiplex PCR, yet TCRdb's version contains in-frame clones alone and is incomplete. The table has about 2.1 million clones, just over 90% seen once.

Sequenced input: naive CD8+ T cells from PBMCs. The chain links TRBV28 to TRBJ2-2; D is tentatively TRBD1 or TRBD2 (6 bases each). The receptor was derived from a man between 18 and 29 years old in good health. Some clones in this sample may be carry-over from other donors' samples. CDR3 sequence reads: CASSSTPISGDTKLFF. The CDR3 bases are TGTGCCAGCAGTTCCACCCCCATTTCGGGGGACACGAAGCTGTTTTTT.